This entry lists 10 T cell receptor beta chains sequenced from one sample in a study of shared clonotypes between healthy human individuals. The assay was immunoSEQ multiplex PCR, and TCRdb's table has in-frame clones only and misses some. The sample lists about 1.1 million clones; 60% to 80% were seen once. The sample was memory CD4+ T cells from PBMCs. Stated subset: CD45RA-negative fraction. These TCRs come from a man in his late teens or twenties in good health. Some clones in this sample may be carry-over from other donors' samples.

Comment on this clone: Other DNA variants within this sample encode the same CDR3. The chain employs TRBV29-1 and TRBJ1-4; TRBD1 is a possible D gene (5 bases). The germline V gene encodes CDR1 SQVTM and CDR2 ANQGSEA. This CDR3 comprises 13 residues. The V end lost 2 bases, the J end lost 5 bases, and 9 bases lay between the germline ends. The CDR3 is CSVERGPNEKLFF. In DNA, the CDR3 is TGCAGCGTTGAACGGGGCCCAAATGAAAAACTGTTTTTT.

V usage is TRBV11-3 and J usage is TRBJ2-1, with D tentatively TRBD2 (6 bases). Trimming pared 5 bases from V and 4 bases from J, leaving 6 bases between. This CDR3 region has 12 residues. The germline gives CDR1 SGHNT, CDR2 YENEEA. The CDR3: CASSGTYNEQFF. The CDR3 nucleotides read TGTGCCAGCAGCGGGACTTACAATGAGCAGTTCTTC.

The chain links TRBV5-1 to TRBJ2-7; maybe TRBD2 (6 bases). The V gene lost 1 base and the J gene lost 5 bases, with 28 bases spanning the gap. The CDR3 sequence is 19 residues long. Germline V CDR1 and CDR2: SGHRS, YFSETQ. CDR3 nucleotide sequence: TGCGCCAGCAGCTTGATGGGCCCTACGGCGGGAAGGGGAGCGGACGAGCAGTACTTC. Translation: CASSLMGPTAGRGADEQYF.

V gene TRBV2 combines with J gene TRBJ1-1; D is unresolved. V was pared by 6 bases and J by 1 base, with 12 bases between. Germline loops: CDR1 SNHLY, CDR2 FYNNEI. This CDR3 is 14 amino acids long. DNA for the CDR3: TGTGCCAGCAGGGACCGATCGGAGAACACTGAAGCTTTCTTT. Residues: CASRDRSENTEAFF.

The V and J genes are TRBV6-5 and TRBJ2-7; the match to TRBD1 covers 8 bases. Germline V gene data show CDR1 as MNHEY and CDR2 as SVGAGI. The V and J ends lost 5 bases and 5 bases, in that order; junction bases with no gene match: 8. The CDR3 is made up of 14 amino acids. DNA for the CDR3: TGTGCCAGCAGTAGAGGACAGGGTGACCACGAGCAGTACTTC. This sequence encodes CASSRGQGDHEQYF.

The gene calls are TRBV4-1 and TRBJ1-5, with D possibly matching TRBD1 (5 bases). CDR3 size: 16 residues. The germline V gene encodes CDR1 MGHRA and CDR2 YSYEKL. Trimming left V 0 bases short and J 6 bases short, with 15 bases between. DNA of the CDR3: TGCGCCAGCAGCCAAGAACTTCGGGGTGGGGGTCAGCCCCAGCATTTT. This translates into CASSQELRGGGQPQHF.

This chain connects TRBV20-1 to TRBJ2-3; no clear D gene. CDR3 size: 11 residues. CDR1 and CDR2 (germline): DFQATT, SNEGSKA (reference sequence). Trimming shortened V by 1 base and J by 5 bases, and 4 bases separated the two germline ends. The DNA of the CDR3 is TGCAGTGCTAGAGGGGAAGATACGCAGTATTTT. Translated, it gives CSARGEDTQYF.

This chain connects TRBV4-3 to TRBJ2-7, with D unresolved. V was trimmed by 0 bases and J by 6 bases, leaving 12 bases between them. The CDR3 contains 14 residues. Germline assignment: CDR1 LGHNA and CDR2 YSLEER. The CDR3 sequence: CASSQDSAVGEQYF. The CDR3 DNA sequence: TGCGCCAGCAGCCAAGATTCGGCCGTCGGCGAGCAGTACTTC.

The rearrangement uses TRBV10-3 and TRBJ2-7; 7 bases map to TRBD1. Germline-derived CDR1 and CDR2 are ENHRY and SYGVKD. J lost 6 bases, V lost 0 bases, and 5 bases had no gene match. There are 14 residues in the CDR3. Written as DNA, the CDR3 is TGTGCCATCAGTGAGTCGCTCGGGACAGCCGAGCAGTACTTC. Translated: CAISESLGTAEQYF.

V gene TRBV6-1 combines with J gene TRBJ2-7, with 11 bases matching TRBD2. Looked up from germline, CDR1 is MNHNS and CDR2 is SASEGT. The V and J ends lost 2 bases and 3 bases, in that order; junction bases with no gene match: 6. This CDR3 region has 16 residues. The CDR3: CASSEYGLAGGYEQYF. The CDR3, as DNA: TGTGCCAGCAGTGAATACGGGCTAGCGGGAGGCTACGAGCAGTACTTC.